What follows describes a single TCR beta chain. Its antigen is not identified. The germline V gene encodes CDR1 MNHEY and CDR2 SVGAGI. Trimming took off 5 bases at V and 8 bases at J, with 9 bases between the two ends. The CDR3 totals 11 residues. Using CD45RO/CCR7/CD25/CD127/CD95/CD27, CD4+ naive, central memory, regulatory and stem cell-like memory cells were sorted. This sample stems from a study of beta chain features in type 1 diabetes. Background on the study: Regarding age, gender and cell yields, patients proved similar to healthy donors. Study-wide findings and caveats: When cDNA is sequenced, cells with high TCR expression could be over-represented. Patients with Type 1 diabetes showed moderately but significantly shorter TCRB CDR3s in all four CD4+ subsets.

Expressed TCRB transcripts were sequenced because the isolated RNA had all been reverse transcribed beforehand. Reads from naive, central memory and regulatory T cell samples averaged about 3.9 million. The repertoire was sequenced with immunoSEQ multiplex PCR; TCRdb's copy has only in-frame clones and lacks some. The table includes about 700,000 clones, about an eighth detected once. The chain carries TRBV6-5 and TRBJ1-1; D not certain. The sequencing sample was made of naive CD4+ T cells from blood. This TCR was recovered from a young man with type 1 diabetes. The CDR3 here is CASSTWGEAFF. The CDR3 DNA sequence: TGTGCCAGCAGTACCTGGGGAGAAGCTTTCTTT.